This passage covers 26 T cell receptor beta chains from one sample sequenced in a study of blood T cell repertoires in COVID-19. Some clones are missing from TCRdb's copy, which holds only in-frame ones; the method was immunoSEQ multiplex PCR. The sample yields over 85,000 clones, 75% to 80% seen once. The material sequenced was peripheral blood. The receptors were gathered from an elderly woman with active or convalescent COVID-19.

In its sample, this clone was seen a few times. The CDR3 protein is CASSLFRGNTEAFF. The CDR3 nucleotides read TGTGCCAGCAGTCTGTTCAGGGGGAACACTGAAGCTTTCTTT. V usage is TRBV6-2 or TRBV6-3 and J usage is TRBJ1-1; D possibly corresponds to TRBD1 (6 bases). The CDR3 extends over 14 amino acids. Between the trimmed V and J ends, which lost 5 bases and 1 base, there was a span of 11 bases. CDR1 is MNHEY, CDR2 SVGEGT, per germline.

This clone was counted between two and nine times. A junction end diverges from the germline sequence, so it may reflect a read error. The chain combines TRBV19 with TRBJ2-5; TRBD2 agrees at 11 bases. The CDR3 spans 14 residues. Per germline, CDR1 LNHDA and CDR2 SQIVND (reference sequence). The CDR3 here is CASRIAGGPETQYF. In DNA form, the CDR3 reads TGTGCCAGTAGGATAGCGGGAGGGCCGGAGACCCAGTACTTC.

The rearrangement joins TRBV7-3 to TRBJ2-3, with 8 bases identical to TRBD2. The V segment lost 5 bases and the J segment 6 bases; nucleotides outside the gene matches: 7. From germline, CDR1 is SGHTA and CDR2 FQGTGA. CDR3 length equals 14 residues. CDR3 sequence: CASSTGGLADTQYF. CDR3 sequence (DNA): TGTGCCAGCAGCACGGGGGGGCTGGCGGATACGCAGTATTTT.

V is TRBV2 and J is TRBJ2-1; 8 bases agree with TRBD1. This CDR3 has 15 amino acids. After removal of 5 bases from V and 5 bases from J, the junction contained 8 bases not matched to a gene. CDR1 SNHLY and CDR2 FYNNEI come from the germline V gene. In DNA form, the CDR3 reads TGTGCCAGCAGTTCCGACAGGGGATCGCACAATGAGCAGTTCTTC. This translates into CASSSDRGSHNEQFF.

V usage is TRBV7-2 and J usage is TRBJ2-1, with 8 bases that match TRBD2. The CDR3 runs 15 residues. Germline V lookup: CDR1 SGHTA, CDR2 FQGNSA. J was trimmed by 4 bases and V by 2 bases; bases with no gene match: 4. CDR3 residues: CASSLSLAGYNEQFF. The DNA for the CDR3 is TGTGCCAGCAGCTTAAGTCTAGCGGGTTACAATGAGCAGTTCTTC.

The rearrangement uses TRBV6-1 and TRBJ1-2; D gene ambiguous. The CDR3 sequence is 10 residues long. The ends were cut back, 2 bases at V and 11 bases at J, with 6 bases in the middle. Germline loops: CDR1 MNHNS, CDR2 SASEGT. The CDR3 region is CASSEYVYTF. For the CDR3, the DNA is TGTGCCAGCAGTGAATATGTGTACACCTTC.

V gene TRBV5-6 combines with J gene TRBJ1-6, with D unclear. The CDR3 spans 14 residues. Trimming took off 4 bases at V and 10 bases at J, with 15 bases between the two ends. The germline V gene has CDR1 SGHDT and CDR2 YYEEEE. CDR3 residues: CASSPGSGLSPLHF. The CDR3 DNA is TGTGCCAGCAGCCCCGGTTCAGGCCTCTCACCCCTCCACTTT. Together with reference TRBV5-6 and TRBJ1-6, the CDR3 gives the full variable domain: DAGVTQSPTHLIKTRGQQVTLRCSPKSGHDTVSWYQQALGQGPQFIFQYYEEEERQRGNFPDRFSGHQFPNYSSELNVNALLLGDSALYLCASSPGSGLSPLHFGNGTRLTVT.

The CDR3 coding sequence is TGTGCCTGGAGCTGCTGGCAGGTCTGCCTATATAGCAATCAGCCCCAGCATTTT. This codes for CAWSCWQVCLYSNQPQHF. The chain couples TRBV30 to TRBJ1-5; D gene ambiguous. Germline V gene lookup returns CDR1 GTSNPN and CDR2 SVGIG (reference sequence). V gave up 3 bases and J gave up 0 bases, with 21 bases separating them. The CDR3 covers 18 residues.

The chain employs TRBV4-2 and TRBJ2-1, with 11 positions matching TRBD2. This CDR3 contains 19 residues. The J segment lost 4 bases and the V segment lost 0 bases, leaving 11 bases of the junction unmatched. From germline, CDR1 is LGHNA and CDR2 YNFKEQ. CDR3 in amino acids: CASSQDRLAGGSGYNEQFF. CDR3 coding DNA: TGTGCCAGCAGCCAAGATCGGCTAGCGGGAGGTTCCGGGTACAATGAGCAGTTCTTC.

V gene TRBV4-2 combines with J gene TRBJ2-3; 14 bases fit TRBD2. The CDR3 loop spans 16 amino acids. Trimming cost V 6 bases and J 7 bases; bases outside gene matches: 9. The V gene's germline CDR1 is LGHNA and CDR2 YNFKEQ. CDR3 loop: CASRPRGLAGVYTQYF. CDR3 nucleotides: TGTGCCAGCAGGCCGAGGGGACTAGCGGGAGTGTATACGCAGTATTTT.

V and J are TRBV7-9 and TRBJ2-5; 11 positions match TRBD2. The CDR3 covers 15 residues. J lost 5 bases, V lost 2 bases, and 4 bases had no gene match. CDR1 and CDR2 (germline): SEHNR, FQNEAQ (reference sequence). CDR3 in amino acids: CASSLFSGREETQYF. Here the CDR3 DNA reads TGTGCCAGCAGCTTATTTAGCGGGAGGGAGGAGACCCAGTACTTC.

The chain combines TRBV30 with TRBJ2-1, with 14 bases identical to TRBD2. CDR3 length: 16 amino acids. With 2 bases clipped from V and 6 bases from J, the junction kept 6 bases outside the gene matches. The V gene's germline CDR1 is GTSNPN and CDR2 SVGIG (reference sequence). The CDR3 bases are TGTGCCTGGAGTAGGACTAGCGGGAGGTTGGGCAATGAGCAGTTCTTC. This sequence encodes CAWSRTSGRLGNEQFF.

This chain uses TRBV5-4 with TRBJ2-1, with 7 bases lining up with TRBD2. CDR3 length: 16 residues. V gave up 1 base and J gave up 4 bases; unmatched junction bases: 8. CDR1 and CDR2 (germline): SGHNT, YYREEE (reference sequence). In nucleotides, the CDR3 is TGTGCCAGCAGCTTGTTTCCGGGACTAAATTACAATGAGCAGTTCTTC. Residues: CASSLFPGLNYNEQFF.

V and J are TRBV9 and TRBJ2-3; 10 bases line up with TRBD2. The CDR3 covers 16 residues. The V segment lost 3 bases and the J segment 4 bases; nucleotides outside the gene matches: 8. Germline-derived CDR1 and CDR2 are SGDLS and YYNGEE. In DNA form, the CDR3 reads TGTGCCAGCAGCGCTAGCGGGAGCGGTGGCGCAGATACGCAGTATTTT. Amino acids: CASSASGSGGADTQYF.

J is TRBJ2-3 and V is TRBV5-1, with a tentative D call TRBD2 (6 bases). There are 19 residues in the CDR3. Germline CDR1 is SGHRS and CDR2 is YFSETQ. V dropped 1 base and J dropped 2 bases, with 23 bases sitting between them. The CDR3: CASSLRPPGLHYLTDTQYF. In DNA, the CDR3 is TGCGCCAGCAGCTTGCGCCCTCCGGGACTCCACTATCTCACAGATACGCAGTATTTT.

This chain joins TRBV5-6 and TRBJ1-5; 7 bases are a match to TRBD1. Germline assignment: CDR1 SGHDT and CDR2 YYEEEE. The CDR3 is 15 amino acids. J was trimmed by 2 bases and V by 1 base; bases with no gene match: 3. The DNA for the CDR3 is TGTGCCAGCAGCTTGTCAGGGGGTGGCAATCAGCCCCAGCATTTT. Its protein is CASSLSGGGNQPQHF.

V and J are TRBV30 and TRBJ1-2; the D gene is possibly TRBD1 (6 bases). The length of the CDR3 is 15 residues. Germline loops: CDR1 GTSNPN, CDR2 SVGIG (reference sequence). The V and J ends lost 5 bases and 5 bases respectively, with 21 bases between them. CDR3 coding DNA: TGTGCCTGGGGCGTCTCCGGGACACTGTGGTATGGCTACACCTTC. Its protein product is CAWGVSGTLWYGYTF.

V and J are TRBV10-3 and TRBJ1-4, with D possibly being TRBD1 (5 bases). Trimming shortened V by 2 bases and J by 6 bases, and 7 bases separated the two germline ends. The CDR3 is 13 residues long. The germline gives CDR1 ENHRY, CDR2 SYGVKD. Here the CDR3 DNA reads TGTGCCATCAGTGAGGGAGGGGATGAAAAACTGTTTTTT. It codes for CAISEGGDEKLFF.

This clone was counted only a few times. The CDR3 region has the DNA TGTGCCAGTAGACCCACAGGACTAGGCTTGGATGGCTACACCTTC. It yields the protein CASRPTGLGLDGYTF. J is TRBJ1-2 and V is TRBV19; possible D gene TRBD1, 5 bases. The CDR3 consists of 15 residues. The germline V gene has CDR1 LNHDA and CDR2 SQIVND (reference sequence). V was pared by 6 bases and J by 6 bases, with 20 bases between.

The rearrangement joins TRBV27 to TRBJ2-3; D perhaps matches TRBD1 (5 bases). The CDR3 totals 13 residues. The germline V and J ends were trimmed by 6 bases and 8 bases, with 15 bases remaining between them. Germline V gene data show CDR1 as MNHEY and CDR2 as SMNVEV (reference sequence). CDR3 DNA sequence: TGTGCCAGCAGGGCCGACACAGGTGTTACGCAGTATTTT. Residues: CASRADTGVTQYF.

The V and J genes are TRBV28 and TRBJ2-3, with D possibly being TRBD2 (5 bases). Germline V gives CDR1 MDHEN, CDR2 SYDVKM. The CDR3 contains 18 residues. V lost 3 bases, J lost 1 base, and 20 bases lay in between. Here the CDR3 DNA reads TGTGCCAGCAGTTTCCTTTCCGGACTTCCCTCTGGCACAGATACGCAGTATTTT. It is translated as CASSFLSGLPSGTDTQYF.

The gene calls are TRBV11-3 and TRBJ2-3; tentatively, D is TRBD2 (6 bases). With 1 base removed from V and 6 bases from J, the gap between germline ends came to 11 bases. Germline-derived CDR1 and CDR2 are SGHNT and YENEEA. CDR3 length equals 14 residues. The CDR3 DNA is TGTGCCAGCAGCTTAGGAGGAGCGGGCGATACGCAGTATTTT. It codes for CASSLGGAGDTQYF.

The rearrangement uses TRBV11-3 and TRBJ1-1; 10 bases agree with TRBD1. V lost 6 bases and J lost 9; bases outside the gene matches: 16. The CDR3 is 16 residues long. CDR1 is SGHNT and CDR2 is YENEEA in the germline V gene. Here the CDR3 DNA reads TGTGCCAGCAGTAAAAGTATCAGGACAGGGGGGAACAAAGCTTTCTTT. As protein: CASSKSIRTGGNKAFF.

The genes are TRBV12-3 or TRBV12-4 and TRBJ2-3; D not resolved. V was shortened by 4 bases and J by 2 bases, with 4 bases between the two germline ends. This CDR3 comprises 12 residues. CDR3 residues: CASSSLTDTQYF. The CDR3 DNA reads as TGTGCCAGCAGTTCCCTCACAGATACGCAGTATTTT.

This chain uses TRBV7-9 with TRBJ1-6, with D uncertain. Germline-derived CDR1 and CDR2 are SEHNR and FQNEAQ (reference sequence). The CDR3 is made up of 12 amino acids. V dropped 1 base and J dropped 14 bases, with 9 bases sitting between them. The CDR3 DNA follows: TGTGCCAGCAGCTTAGAGAGCCGGGCCCTCCACTTT. Translation: CASSLESRALHF.

The gene calls are TRBV4-2 and TRBJ1-1, with D possibly matching TRBD1 (6 bases). Germline CDR1 and CDR2: LGHNA and YNFKEQ. The CDR3 contains 15 residues. Trimming left V 0 bases short and J 5 bases short, with 13 bases between. The CDR3 reads CASSQDQGRRTEAFF. The CDR3 coding sequence is TGTGCCAGCAGCCAAGATCAGGGGCGCAGGACTGAAGCTTTCTTT.